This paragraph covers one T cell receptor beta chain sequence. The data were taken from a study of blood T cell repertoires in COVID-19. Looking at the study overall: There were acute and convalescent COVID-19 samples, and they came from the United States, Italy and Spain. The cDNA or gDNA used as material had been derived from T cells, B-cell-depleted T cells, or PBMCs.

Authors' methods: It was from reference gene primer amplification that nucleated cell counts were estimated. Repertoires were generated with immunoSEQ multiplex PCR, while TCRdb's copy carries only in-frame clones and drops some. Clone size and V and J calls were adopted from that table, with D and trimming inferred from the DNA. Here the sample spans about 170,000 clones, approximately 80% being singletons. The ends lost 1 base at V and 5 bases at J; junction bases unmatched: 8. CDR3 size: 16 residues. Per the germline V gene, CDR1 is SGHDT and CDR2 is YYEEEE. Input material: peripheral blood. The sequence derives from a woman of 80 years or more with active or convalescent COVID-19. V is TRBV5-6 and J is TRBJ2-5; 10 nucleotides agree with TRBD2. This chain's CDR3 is CASSLFSGGRRETQYF. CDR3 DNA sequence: TGTGCCAGCAGCTTGTTTAGCGGGGGGCGGCGGGAGACCCAGTACTTC.